Each of the 8 T cell receptor beta chains below was sequenced from the same sample in a study of cytomegalovirus exposure and HLA in healthy donors. Use of 60 Vbeta and 13 Jbeta primers characterized the PCR. Assay used: immunoSEQ multiplex PCR; TCRdb lists only in-frame clones, some missing. The data show some 170,000 clones, more than 65% seen once. Sequencing was done on a sample of PBMCs. The source is a man aged 18 to 29 in good health and CMV-seropositive.

The V call is TRBV2, the J call TRBJ2-5; D might be TRBD1 (5 bases). CDR1 and CDR2 from the germline V gene are SNHLY and FYNNEI. Trimming took 4 bases from V and 0 from J, leaving 15 bases between them. The CDR3 consists of 16 residues. The CDR3 region is CASSVGVEWYQETQYF. The CDR3 nucleotides read TGTGCCAGCAGTGTAGGGGTGGAATGGTACCAAGAGACCCAGTACTTC.

This clone was found once. The chain joins TRBV7-2 to TRBJ2-1, with TRBD2 identical over 10 bases. The CDR3 spans 19 residues. Germline CDR1 and CDR2: SGHTA and FQGNSA. Trimming removed 1 base from V and 8 bases from J; junction bases left unmatched: 17. CDR3 sequence: CASSLGKGPLAGVSHEQFF. CDR3 nucleotide sequence: TGTGCCAGCAGCTTAGGTAAGGGCCCCCTAGCGGGAGTTTCCCATGAGCAGTTCTTC.

This clone was detected only once. The genes are TRBV7-9 and TRBJ2-1; TRBD2 is a possible D gene (6 bases). The germline V gene encodes CDR1 SEHNR and CDR2 FQNEAQ (reference sequence). This CDR3 comprises 12 residues. The ends were cut back, 4 bases at V and 9 bases at J, with 10 bases in the middle. CDR3 residues: CASSSSVSEQFF. CDR3 sequence (DNA): TGTGCCAGCAGCTCTAGCGTCAGTGAGCAGTTCTTC.

J is TRBJ1-5 and V is TRBV6-5; 9 bases fit TRBD1. Germline V CDR1 and CDR2: MNHEY, SVGAGI. The CDR3 runs to 15 residues. The trim removed 6 bases at V and 9 bases at J, leaving 12 bases unmatched. The CDR3 nucleotides read TGTGCCAGCAGGAACACGACAGGGGGATTTTTGCCCCAGCATTTT. It yields the protein CASRNTTGGFLPQHF.

CDR3 nucleotide sequence: TGTGCCAGCAACTCGGCCCAGGGGGCTGTAGAGACCCAGTACTTC. Its protein product is CASNSAQGAVETQYF. This chain links TRBV5-6 with TRBJ2-5; 8 positions agree with TRBD1. CDR1 and CDR2 (germline): SGHDT, YYEEEE. The J segment lost 4 bases and the V segment lost 6 bases, leaving 11 bases of the junction unmatched. This CDR3 comprises 15 residues.

The chain is built from TRBV7-2 and TRBJ1-1; a weak D match, TRBD1 (6 bases). The germline V and J ends were trimmed by 4 bases and 5 bases, with 20 bases remaining between them. Germline CDR1 is SGHTA and CDR2 is FQGNSA. The CDR3 runs 16 residues. Here the CDR3 DNA reads TGTGCCAGCAGCTCCTCACAGGGCCTAGGGGAGACTGAAGCTTTCTTT. Translating gives CASSSSQGLGETEAFF.

This clone has a single count. The chain carries TRBV19 and TRBJ2-5, with D tentatively TRBD1 (5 bases). CDR1 is LNHDA and CDR2 is SQIVND in the germline V gene (reference sequence). V lost 6 bases to trimming and J lost 1 base, with 12 bases between them. There are 14 residues in the CDR3. DNA for the CDR3: TGTGCCAGTAGCCCACAGGCACTCCAAGAGACCCAGTACTTC. Amino acid sequence: CASSPQALQETQYF.

CDR3 DNA sequence: TGTGCCAGCAGCCCATGGTCGGGGTACACTGAAGCTTTCTTT. This gives the protein CASSPWSGYTEAFF. This chain links TRBV7-9 with TRBJ1-1; D remains unclear. CDR1 and CDR2 (germline): SEHNR, FQNEAQ (reference sequence). Trimming pared 5 bases from V and 3 bases from J, leaving 13 bases between. The CDR3 extends over 14 amino acids.